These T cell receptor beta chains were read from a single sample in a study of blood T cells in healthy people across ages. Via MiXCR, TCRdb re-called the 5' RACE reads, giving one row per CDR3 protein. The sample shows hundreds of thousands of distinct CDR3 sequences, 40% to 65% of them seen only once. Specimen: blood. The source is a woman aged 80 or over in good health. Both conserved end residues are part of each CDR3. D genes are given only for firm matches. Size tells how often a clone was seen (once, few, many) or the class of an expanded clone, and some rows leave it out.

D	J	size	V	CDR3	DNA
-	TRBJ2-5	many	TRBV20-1	CSAQRGTARAETQYF	TGCAGTGCCCAAAGAGGGACTGCGCGTGCAGAGACCCAGTACTTC
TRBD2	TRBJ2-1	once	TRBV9	CASSVASGRGSYNEQFF	TGTGCCAGCAGCGTGGCTAGCGGGAGGGGTTCCTACAATGAGCAGTTCTTC
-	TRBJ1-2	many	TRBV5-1	CASSLSAGRDLHYGYTF	TGCGCCAGCAGCTTGTCGGCGGGCAGGGATTTGCACTATGGCTACACCTTC
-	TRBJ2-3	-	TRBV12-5	CASGIGMSDTQYF	TGTGCTAGTGGCATAGGAATGAGCGATACGCAGTATTTT
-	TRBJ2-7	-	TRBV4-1	CASSHLYQGGPYEQYF	TGCGCCAGCAGCCACCTGTACCAGGGGGGGCCGTACGAGCAGTACTTC
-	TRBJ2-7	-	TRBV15	CATSREGVRGLYEQYF	TGTGCCACCAGCAGAGAGGGGGTCAGGGGTTTGTACGAGCAGTACTTC
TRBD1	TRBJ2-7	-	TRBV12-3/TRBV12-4	CASSLGRGYNGQYF	TGTGCCAGCAGTTTGGGCAGGGGGTACAATGGGCAGTACTTC
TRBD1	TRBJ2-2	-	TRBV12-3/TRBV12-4	CASSFDRGPLSVKELFF	TGTGCCAGCAGTTTTGACAGGGGCCCCCTAAGCGTTAAGGAGCTGTTTTTT
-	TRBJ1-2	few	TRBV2	CASSVDKPNYGYTF	TGTGCCAGCAGTGTTGACAAACCTAACTATGGCTACACCTTC
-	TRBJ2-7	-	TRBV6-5	CASKDLGKGEQYF	TGTGCCAGCAAGGACTTGGGGAAGGGCGAGCAGTACTTC
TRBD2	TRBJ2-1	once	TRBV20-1	CSARDVLAGEAMSSSF	TGCAGTGCTAGAGATGTTCTAGCGGGAGAGGCAATGAGCAGTTCTTTC
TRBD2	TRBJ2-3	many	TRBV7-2	CASSLGSSGSTDTQYF	TGTGCCAGCAGCTTAGGATCTAGCGGTAGCACAGATACGCAGTATTTT
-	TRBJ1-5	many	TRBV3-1	CASSLGRAGQPQHF	TGTGCCAGCAGCCTCGGACGAGCGGGGCAGCCCCAGCATTTT
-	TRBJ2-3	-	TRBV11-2	CASSFTVDTQYF	TGTGCCAGCAGCTTCACGGTAGATACGCAGTATTTT
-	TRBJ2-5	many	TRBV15	CATSRVPTGSKTQYF	TGTGCCACCAGCAGAGTCCCCACGGGATCCAAGACCCAGTACTTC
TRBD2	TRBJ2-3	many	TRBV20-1	CSARGISTDTQYF	TGCAGTGCGCGGGGGATTAGCACAGATACGCAGTATTTT
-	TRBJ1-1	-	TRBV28	CASRDSGTEAFF	TGTGCCAGCAGGGACAGCGGCACTGAAGCTTTCTTT
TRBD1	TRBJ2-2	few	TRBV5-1	CASSQGAWELFF	TGCGCCAGCAGCCAGGGGGCTTGGGAGCTGTTTTTT
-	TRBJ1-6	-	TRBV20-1	CSASTGSSYNSPLHF	TGCAGTGCTTCAACAGGGAGCTCCTATAATTCACCCCTCCACTTT
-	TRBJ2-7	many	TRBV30	CAWSSKGGYDEQYF	TGTGCCTGGAGTAGTAAAGGGGGGTACGACGAGCAGTACTTC
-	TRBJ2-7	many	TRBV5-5	CASSLVAGTDIEQYF	TGTGCCAGCAGCTTGGTGGCAGGGACGGATATCGAGCAGTACTTC
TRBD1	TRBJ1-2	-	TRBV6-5	CASSTTGGSYGYTF	TGTGCCAGCAGTACAACAGGGGGGTCCTATGGCTACACCTTC
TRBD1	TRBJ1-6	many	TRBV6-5	CASSTSGQGANSPLHF	TGTGCCAGCAGTACCTCGGGACAGGGGGCGAATTCACCCCTCCACTTT
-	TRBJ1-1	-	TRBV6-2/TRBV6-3	CASSYLRTGRLGYTEAFF	TGTGCCAGCAGTTACCTTAGGACGGGGAGGCTGGGTTACACTGAAGCTTTCTTT
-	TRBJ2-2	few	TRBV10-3	CAISEQGSNTGELFF	TGTGCCATCAGTGAGCAGGGGTCGAACACCGGGGAGCTGTTTTTT
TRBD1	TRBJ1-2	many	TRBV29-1	CSVEVGGGSYGYTF	TGCAGCGTTGAAGTGGGAGGGGGCAGCTATGGCTACACCTTC
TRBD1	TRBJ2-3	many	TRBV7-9	CASSPRQGRGSADTQYF	TGTGCCAGCAGCCCCAGACAGGGAAGGGGATCCGCAGATACGCAGTATTTT
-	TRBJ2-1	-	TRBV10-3	CATLVGQGGQETQFF	TGTGCCACCCTGGTGGGGCAGGGGGGACAAGAGACCCAGTTCTTC
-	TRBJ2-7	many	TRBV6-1	CASSAYTGYSYEQYF	TGTGCCAGCAGCGCCTACACAGGCTACTCCTACGAGCAGTACTTC